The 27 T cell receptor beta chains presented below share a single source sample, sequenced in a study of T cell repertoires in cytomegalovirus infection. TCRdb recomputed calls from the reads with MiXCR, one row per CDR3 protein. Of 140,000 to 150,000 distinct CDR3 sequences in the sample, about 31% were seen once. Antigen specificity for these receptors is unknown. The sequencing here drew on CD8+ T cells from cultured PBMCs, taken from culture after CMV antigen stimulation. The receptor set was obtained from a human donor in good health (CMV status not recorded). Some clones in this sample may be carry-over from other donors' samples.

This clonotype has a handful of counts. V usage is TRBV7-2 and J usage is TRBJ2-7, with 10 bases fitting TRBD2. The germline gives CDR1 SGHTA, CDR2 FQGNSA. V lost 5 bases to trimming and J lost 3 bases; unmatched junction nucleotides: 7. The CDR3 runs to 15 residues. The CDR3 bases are TGTGCCAGCAGCCTTAGCGGGGGGCTCCTCTACGAGCAGTACTTC. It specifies CASSLSGGLLYEQYF.

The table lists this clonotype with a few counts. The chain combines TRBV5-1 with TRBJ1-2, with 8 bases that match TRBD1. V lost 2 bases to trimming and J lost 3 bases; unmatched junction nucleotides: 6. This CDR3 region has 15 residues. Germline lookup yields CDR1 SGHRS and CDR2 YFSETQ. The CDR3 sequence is CASSFDRTGYYGYTF. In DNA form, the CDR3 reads TGCGCCAGCAGCTTTGATCGGACAGGGTACTATGGCTACACCTTC.

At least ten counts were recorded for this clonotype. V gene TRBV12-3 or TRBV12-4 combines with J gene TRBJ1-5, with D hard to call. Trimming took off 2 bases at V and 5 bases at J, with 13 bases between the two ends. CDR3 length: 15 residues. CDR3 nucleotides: TGTGCCAGCAGTTTATGGAGCGCAGCCCATCAGCCCCAGCATTTT. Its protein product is CASSLWSAAHQPQHF.

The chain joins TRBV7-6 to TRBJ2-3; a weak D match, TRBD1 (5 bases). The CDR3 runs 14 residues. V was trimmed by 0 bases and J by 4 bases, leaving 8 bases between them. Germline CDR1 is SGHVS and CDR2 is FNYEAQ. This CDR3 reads CASSLAPRADTQYF. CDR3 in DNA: TGTGCCAGCAGCTTAGCACCCAGGGCAGATACGCAGTATTTT.

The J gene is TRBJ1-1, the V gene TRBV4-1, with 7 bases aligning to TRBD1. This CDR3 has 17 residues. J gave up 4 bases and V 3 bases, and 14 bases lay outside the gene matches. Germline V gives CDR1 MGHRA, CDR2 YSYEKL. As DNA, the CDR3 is TGCGCCAGCAGCCATCCTAGGGACAGCGTGGTATCCACTGAAGCTTTCTTT. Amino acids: CASSHPRDSVVSTEAFF.

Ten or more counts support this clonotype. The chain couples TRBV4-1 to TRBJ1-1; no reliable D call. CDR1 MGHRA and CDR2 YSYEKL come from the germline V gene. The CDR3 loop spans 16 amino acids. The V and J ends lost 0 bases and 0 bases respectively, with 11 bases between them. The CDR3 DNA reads TGCGCCAGCAGCCAAGATCGGTCAACCATGAACACTGAAGCTTTCTTT. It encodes CASSQDRSTMNTEAFF.

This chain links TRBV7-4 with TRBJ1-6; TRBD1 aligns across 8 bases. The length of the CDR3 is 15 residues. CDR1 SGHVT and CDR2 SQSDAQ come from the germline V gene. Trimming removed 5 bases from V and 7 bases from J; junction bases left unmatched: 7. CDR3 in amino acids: CASSTPTGENSPLHF. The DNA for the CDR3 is TGTGCCAGCAGCACCCCGACAGGGGAGAATTCACCCCTCCACTTT.

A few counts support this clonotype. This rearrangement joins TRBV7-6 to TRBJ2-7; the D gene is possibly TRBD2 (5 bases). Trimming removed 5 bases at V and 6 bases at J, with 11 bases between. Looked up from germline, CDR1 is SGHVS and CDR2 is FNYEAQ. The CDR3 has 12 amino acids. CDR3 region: CASSPVGVEQYF. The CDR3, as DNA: TGTGCCAGCAGCCCGGTCGGGGTCGAGCAGTACTTC.

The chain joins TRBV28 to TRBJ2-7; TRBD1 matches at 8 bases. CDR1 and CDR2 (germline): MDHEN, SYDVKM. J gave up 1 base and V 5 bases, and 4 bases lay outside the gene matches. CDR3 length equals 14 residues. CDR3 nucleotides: TGTGCCAGCAGTGCCGGGACAGGTTCCTACGAGCAGTACTTC. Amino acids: CASSAGTGSYEQYF.

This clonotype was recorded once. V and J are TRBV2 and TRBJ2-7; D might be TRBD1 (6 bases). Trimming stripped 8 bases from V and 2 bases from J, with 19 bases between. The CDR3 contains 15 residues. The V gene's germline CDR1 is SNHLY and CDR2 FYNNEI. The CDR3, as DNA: TGTGCCAGCCAAGAACCGGGACACATCCCCTACGAGCAGTACTTC. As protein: CASQEPGHIPYEQYF.

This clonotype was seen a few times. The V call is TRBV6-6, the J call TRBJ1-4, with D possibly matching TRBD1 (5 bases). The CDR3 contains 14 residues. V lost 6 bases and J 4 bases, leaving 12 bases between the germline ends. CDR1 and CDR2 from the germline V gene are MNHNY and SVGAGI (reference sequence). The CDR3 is CASSYDRFNEKLFF. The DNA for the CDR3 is TGTGCCAGCAGCTATGACAGATTTAATGAAAAACTGTTTTTT.

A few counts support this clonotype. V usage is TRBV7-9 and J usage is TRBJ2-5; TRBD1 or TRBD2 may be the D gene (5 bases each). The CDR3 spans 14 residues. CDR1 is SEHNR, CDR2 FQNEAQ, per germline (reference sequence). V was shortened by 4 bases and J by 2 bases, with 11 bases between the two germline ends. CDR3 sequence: CASSSGRLQETQYF. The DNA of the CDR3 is TGTGCCAGCAGCTCGGGACGGCTGCAAGAGACCCAGTACTTC.

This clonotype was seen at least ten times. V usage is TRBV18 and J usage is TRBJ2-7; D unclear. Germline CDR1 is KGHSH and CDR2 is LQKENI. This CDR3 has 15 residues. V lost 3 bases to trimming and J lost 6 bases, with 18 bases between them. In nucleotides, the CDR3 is TGTGCCAGCTCACCGATACGCCCAGTATCGAGCGAGCAGTACTTC. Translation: CASSPIRPVSSEQYF.

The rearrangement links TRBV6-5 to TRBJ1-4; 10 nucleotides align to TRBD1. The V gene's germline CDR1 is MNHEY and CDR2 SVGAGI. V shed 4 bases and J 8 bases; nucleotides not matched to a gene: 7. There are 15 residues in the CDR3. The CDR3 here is CASSSPGQGSEKLFF. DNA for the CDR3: TGTGCCAGCAGTTCTCCGGGACAGGGGTCAGAAAAACTGTTTTTT.

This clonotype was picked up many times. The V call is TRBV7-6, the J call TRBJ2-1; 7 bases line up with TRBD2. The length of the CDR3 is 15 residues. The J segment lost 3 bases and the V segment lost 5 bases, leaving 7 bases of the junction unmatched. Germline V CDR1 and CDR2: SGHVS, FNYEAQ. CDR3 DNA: TGTGCCAGCAGCGAGGTAGCTAGCGGCTACAATGAGCAGTTCTTC. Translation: CASSEVASGYNEQFF.

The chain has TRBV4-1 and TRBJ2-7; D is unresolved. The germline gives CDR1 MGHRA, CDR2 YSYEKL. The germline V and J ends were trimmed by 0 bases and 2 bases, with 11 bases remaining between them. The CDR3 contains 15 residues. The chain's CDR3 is CASSQEDGEAYEQYF. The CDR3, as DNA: TGCGCCAGCAGCCAAGAGGACGGAGAAGCCTACGAGCAGTACTTC.

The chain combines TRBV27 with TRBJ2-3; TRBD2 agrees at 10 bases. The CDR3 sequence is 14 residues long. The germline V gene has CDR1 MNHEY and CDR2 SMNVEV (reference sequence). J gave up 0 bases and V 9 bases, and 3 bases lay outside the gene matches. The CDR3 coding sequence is TGTGCCAGTAGCGGGGGGTATAGCACAGATACGCAGTATTTT. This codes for CASSGGYSTDTQYF.

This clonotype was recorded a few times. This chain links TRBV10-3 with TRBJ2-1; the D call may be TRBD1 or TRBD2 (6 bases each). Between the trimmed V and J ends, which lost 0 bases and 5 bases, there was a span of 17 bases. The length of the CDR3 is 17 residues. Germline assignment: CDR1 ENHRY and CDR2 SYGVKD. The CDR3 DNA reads TGTGCCATCAGTGAGTCGAACTCCGGGGGCGTGAACAATGAGCAGTTCTTC. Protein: CAISESNSGGVNNEQFF.

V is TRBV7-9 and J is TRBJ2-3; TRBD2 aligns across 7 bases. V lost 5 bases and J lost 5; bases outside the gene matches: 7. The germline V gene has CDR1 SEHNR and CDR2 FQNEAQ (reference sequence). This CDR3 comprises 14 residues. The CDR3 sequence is CASSLGGIEDTQYF. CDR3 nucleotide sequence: TGTGCCAGCAGCCTCGGGGGGATTGAAGATACGCAGTATTTT. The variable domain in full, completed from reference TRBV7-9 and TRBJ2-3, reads DTGVSQNPRHKITKRGQNVTFRCDPISEHNRLYWYRQTLGQGPEFLTYFQNEAQLEKSRLLSDRFSAERPKGSFSTLEIQRTEQGDSAMYLCASSLGGIEDTQYFGPGTRLTVL.

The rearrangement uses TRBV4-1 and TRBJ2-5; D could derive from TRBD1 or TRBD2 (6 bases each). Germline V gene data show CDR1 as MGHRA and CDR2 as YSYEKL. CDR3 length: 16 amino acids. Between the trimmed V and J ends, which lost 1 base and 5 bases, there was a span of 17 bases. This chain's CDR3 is CASSQGAGTGAETQYF. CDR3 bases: TGCGCCAGCAGCCAAGGGGCAGGGACGGGGGCGGAGACCCAGTACTTC.

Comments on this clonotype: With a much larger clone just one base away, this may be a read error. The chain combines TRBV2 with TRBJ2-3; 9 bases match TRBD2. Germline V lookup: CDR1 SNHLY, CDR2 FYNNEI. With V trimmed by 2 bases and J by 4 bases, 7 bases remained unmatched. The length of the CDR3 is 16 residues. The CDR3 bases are TGTGCCAGCAGTGAACTAGCGGGGACAAGCGCAGATACGCAGTATTTT. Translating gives CASSELAGTSADTQYF.

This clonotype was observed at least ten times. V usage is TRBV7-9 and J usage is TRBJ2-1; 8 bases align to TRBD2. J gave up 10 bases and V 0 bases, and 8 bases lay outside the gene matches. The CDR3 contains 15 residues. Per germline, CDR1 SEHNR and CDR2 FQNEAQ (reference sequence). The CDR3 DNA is TGTGCCAGCAGCTTAGCGACCAGCGGGGGTGGGGAGCAGTTCTTC. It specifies CASSLATSGGGEQFF.

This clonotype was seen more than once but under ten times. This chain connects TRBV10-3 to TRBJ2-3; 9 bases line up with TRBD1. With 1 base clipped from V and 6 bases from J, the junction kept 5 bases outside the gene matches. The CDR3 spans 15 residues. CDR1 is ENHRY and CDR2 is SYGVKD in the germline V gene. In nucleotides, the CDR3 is TGTGCCATCAGTGAGTACAGGGGGCGCGAGGATACGCAGTATTTT. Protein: CAISEYRGREDTQYF.

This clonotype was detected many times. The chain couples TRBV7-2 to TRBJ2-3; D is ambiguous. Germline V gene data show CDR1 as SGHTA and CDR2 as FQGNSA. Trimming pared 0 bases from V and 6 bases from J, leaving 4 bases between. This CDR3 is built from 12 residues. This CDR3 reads CASSLASDTQYF. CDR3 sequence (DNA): TGTGCCAGCAGCTTAGCTAGTGATACGCAGTATTTT.

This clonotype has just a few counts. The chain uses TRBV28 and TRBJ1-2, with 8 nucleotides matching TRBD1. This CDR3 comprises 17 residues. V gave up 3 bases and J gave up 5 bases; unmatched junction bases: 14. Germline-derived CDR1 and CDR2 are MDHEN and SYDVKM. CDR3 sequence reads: CASSFPETGAGIYGYTF. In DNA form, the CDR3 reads TGTGCCAGCAGTTTCCCCGAGACAGGGGCCGGAATTTATGGCTACACCTTC.

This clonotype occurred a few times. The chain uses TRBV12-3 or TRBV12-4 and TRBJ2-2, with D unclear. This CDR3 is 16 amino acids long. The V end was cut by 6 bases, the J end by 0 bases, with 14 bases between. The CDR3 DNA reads TGTGCCAGCAGCCCGTGGGGAAAAACGAACACCGGGGAGCTGTTTTTT. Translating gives CASSPWGKTNTGELFF.

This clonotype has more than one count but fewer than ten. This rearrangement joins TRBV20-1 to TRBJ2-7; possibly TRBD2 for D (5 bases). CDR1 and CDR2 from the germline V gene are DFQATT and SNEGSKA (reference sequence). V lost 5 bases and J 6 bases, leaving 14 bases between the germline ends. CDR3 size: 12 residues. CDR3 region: CSAPAQAGEQYF. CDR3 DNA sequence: TGCAGTGCTCCGGCTCAGGCGGGCGAGCAGTACTTC.